This T cell receptor beta chain appears in the sequencing data of a study of blood T cell repertoires in COVID-19. Study-level background: T cells, B-cell-depleted T cells, or PBMCs supplied cDNA or gDNA.

In the authors' methods: Amplification with reference gene primers provided the estimates of nucleated cell counts. Profiled with immunoSEQ multiplex PCR; TCRdb holds only in-frame clones, not every one. The V and J calls and clone size come from that table; D and trimming were worked out from the DNA. Of approximately 30,000 clones in the sample, approximately 80% were seen once. This receptor was obtained from a man in his 70s with active COVID-19. Sequenced input: peripheral blood.

Written as DNA, the CDR3 is TGTGCCAGCAGCGCCGAGGCAACAAGCAATCAGCCCCAGCATTTT. This codes for CASSAEATSNQPQHF. This chain links TRBV9 with TRBJ1-5; unclear D gene. Trimming pared 3 bases from V and 1 base from J, leaving 11 bases between. The CDR3 is made up of 15 amino acids. Germline lookup yields CDR1 SGDLS and CDR2 YYNGEE.